This is a list of T cell receptor beta chains from one sample in a study of Graves' ophthalmopathy and Graves' hyperthyroidism. MiXCR was run by TCRdb on the multiplex PCR reads, yielding one entry per CDR3 protein. The sample has more than 300,000 distinct CDR3 sequences; over 15% are singletons. Sample: peripheral blood. These receptor sequences come from a woman aged 18-30 years with stable Graves' hyperthyroidism. CDR3s include the opening cysteine and the closing phenylalanine or tryptophan. The order of the fields is D gene, J gene, V gene, clone size, CDR3 protein, CDR3 DNA. A D gene is named only where the DNA matches it firmly. Clone size appears in some rows only: once, few, many, or a class for an expanded clone.

NA | TRBJ2-2 | TRBV6-2/TRBV6-3 | many | CASSYSTQRMDGELFF | TGTGCCAGCAGTTACTCGACCCAGAGGATGGACGGGGAGCTGTTTTTT
NA | TRBJ2-2 | TRBV6-2/TRBV6-3 | many | CAVSGGNTGELFF | TGTGCCGTCTCCGGGGGGAACACCGGGGAGCTGTTTTTT
NA | TRBJ1-1 | TRBV6-2/TRBV6-3 | NA | CASTTAYGNTEAFF | TGTGCCAGCACCACGGCTTACGGGAACACTGAAGCTTTCTTT
NA | TRBJ2-2 | TRBV7-3 | NA | CASSQQVAGELFF | TGTGCCAGCAGCCAACAGGTCGCCGGGGAGCTGTTTTTT
TRBD1 | TRBJ1-2 | TRBV10-3 | NA | CAIRGRRDSEVGYTF | TGTGCCATCAGGGGACGCCGGGACAGCGAGGTTGGCTACACCTTC
NA | TRBJ1-2 | TRBV19 | many | CASSGPGGYTF | TGTGCCAGTAGTGGACCAGGGGGCTACACCTTC
NA | TRBJ1-2 | TRBV6-1 | many | CASRGAATNYGYTF | TGTGCCAGCCGTGGGGCAGCAACTAACTATGGCTACACCTTC
TRBD2 | TRBJ2-3 | TRBV12-3/TRBV12-4 | few | CASSPGGGTDTQYF | TGTGCCAGCAGTCCTGGGGGGGGCACAGATACGCAGTATTTT
NA | TRBJ1-2 | TRBV6-1 | many | CASSEAGGDENGYTF | TGTGCCAGCAGTGAAGCGGGGGGGGACGAGAATGGCTACACCTTC
NA | TRBJ2-7 | TRBV12-3/TRBV12-4 | many | CASRRAGTTYEQYF | TGTGCCAGCAGACGAGCCGGGACCACCTACGAGCAGTACTTC
TRBD1 | TRBJ1-2 | TRBV6-1 | many | CASRLQGAKYGYTF | TGTGCCAGCAGACTACAGGGGGCGAAGTATGGCTACACCTTC
NA | TRBJ1-5 | TRBV9 | few | CASSVGVNQPQHF | TGTGCCAGCAGCGTCGGTGTCAATCAGCCCCAGCATTTT
NA | TRBJ2-2 | TRBV6-1 | many | CASSPSATGELFF | TGTGCCAGCAGCCCGAGCGCGACCGGGGAGCTGTTTTTT
NA | TRBJ1-1 | TRBV13 | NA | CASSLPGGGRETEAFF | TGTGCCAGCAGCTTACCCGGTGGGGGGAGAGAAACTGAAGCTTTCTTT
NA | TRBJ1-1 | TRBV4-1 | NA | CASSQGTFGGSNTEAFF | TGCGCCAGCAGCCAAGGAACCTTCGGGGGCTCGAACACTGAAGCTTTCTTT
NA | TRBJ1-1 | TRBV2 | many | CASSDFSVTEAFF | TGTGCCAGCAGTGATTTCTCGGTAACTGAAGCTTTCTTT
NA | TRBJ1-6 | TRBV5-1 | many | CASSLDDTSYNSPLHF | TGCGCCAGCAGCTTGGATGACACCTCCTATAATTCACCCCTCCACTTT
NA | TRBJ1-1 | TRBV29-1 | many | CSVVPTTEAFF | TGCAGCGTAGTCCCTACCACTGAAGCTTTCTTT
NA | TRBJ1-1 | TRBV6-5 | many | CASSNSQGRGTEAFF | TGTGCCAGCAGTAACTCACAGGGTCGGGGGACTGAAGCTTTCTTT
NA | TRBJ1-2 | TRBV20-1 | few | CSARDSGRAGGYTF | TGCAGTGCTAGAGATTCGGGCAGGGCCGGTGGCTACACCTTC